The sequence of this T cell receptor beta chain was determined in a study of Ad26.COV2.S vaccination and SARS-CoV-2 variants. CDR3 length equals 18 residues. Germline values: CDR1 SEHNR, CDR2 FQNEAQ (reference sequence). V shed 3 bases and J 3 bases; nucleotides not matched to a gene: 10. Treatment specified: about 20 received Ad26.COV2.S at low or high dose, single or two shots; 5 received placebo; per-sample allocation not given. Specimen acquisition occurred on day 63 following the initial vaccine or placebo injection. Assay: immunoSEQ multiplex PCR; the TCRdb copy retains only in-frame clones and omits some. The sample has 330,000 or so clones, roughly nine tenths seen once; the top ten hold roughly 6%. This clone came up once.

This clonotype was sampled from a person between 18 and 65 years old who received the Ad26.COV2.S COVID-19 vaccine or a placebo. V gene TRBV7-9 combines with J gene TRBJ1-4, with 10 bases aligning to TRBD1. Specimen: peripheral blood, collected in a trial of Ad26.COV2.S vaccine versus placebo. The CDR3 region is CASSFWTGGYSANEKLFF. For the CDR3, the DNA is TGTGCCAGCAGCTTCTGGACAGGGGGGTATTCTGCTAATGAAAAACTGTTTTTT.